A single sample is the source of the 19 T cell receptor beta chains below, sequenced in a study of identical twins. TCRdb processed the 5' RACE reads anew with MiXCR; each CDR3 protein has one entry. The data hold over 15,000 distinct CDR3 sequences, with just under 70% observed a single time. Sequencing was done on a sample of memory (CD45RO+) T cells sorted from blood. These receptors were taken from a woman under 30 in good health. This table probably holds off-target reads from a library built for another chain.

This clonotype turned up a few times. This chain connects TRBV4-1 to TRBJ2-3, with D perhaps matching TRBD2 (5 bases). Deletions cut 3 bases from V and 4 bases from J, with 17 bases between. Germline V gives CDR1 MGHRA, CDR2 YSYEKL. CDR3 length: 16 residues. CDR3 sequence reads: CASSHTDPRDADTQYF. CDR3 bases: TGCGCCAGCAGCCACACGGACCCCCGGGATGCAGATACGCAGTATTTT.

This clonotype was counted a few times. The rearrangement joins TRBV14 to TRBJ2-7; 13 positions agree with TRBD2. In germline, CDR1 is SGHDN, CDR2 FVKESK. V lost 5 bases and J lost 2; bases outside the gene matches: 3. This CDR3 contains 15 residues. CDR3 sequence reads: CASSRGLAGPYEQYF. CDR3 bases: TGTGCCAGCAGCAGGGGACTAGCGGGACCCTACGAGCAGTACTTC.

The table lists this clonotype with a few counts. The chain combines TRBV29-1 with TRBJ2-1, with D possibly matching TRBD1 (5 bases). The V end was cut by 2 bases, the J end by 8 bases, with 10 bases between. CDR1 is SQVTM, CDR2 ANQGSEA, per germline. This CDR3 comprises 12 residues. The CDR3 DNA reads TGCAGCGTTGAAAGGGGAACCGATGAGCAGTTCTTC. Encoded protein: CSVERGTDEQFF.

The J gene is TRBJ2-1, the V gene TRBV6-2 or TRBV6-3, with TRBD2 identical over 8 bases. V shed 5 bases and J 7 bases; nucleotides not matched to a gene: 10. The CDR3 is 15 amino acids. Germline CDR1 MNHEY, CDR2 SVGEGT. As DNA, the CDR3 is TGTGCCAGCAGTAGGACCCCCGGGAGGGGTAATGAGCAGTTCTTC. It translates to CASSRTPGRGNEQFF.

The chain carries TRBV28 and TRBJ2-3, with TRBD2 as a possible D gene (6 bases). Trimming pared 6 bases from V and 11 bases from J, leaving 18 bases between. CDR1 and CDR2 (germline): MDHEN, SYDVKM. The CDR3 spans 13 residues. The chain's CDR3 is CASSLGLKGEQYF. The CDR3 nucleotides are TGTGCCAGCAGCCTGGGACTGAAGGGTGAGCAGTATTTT.

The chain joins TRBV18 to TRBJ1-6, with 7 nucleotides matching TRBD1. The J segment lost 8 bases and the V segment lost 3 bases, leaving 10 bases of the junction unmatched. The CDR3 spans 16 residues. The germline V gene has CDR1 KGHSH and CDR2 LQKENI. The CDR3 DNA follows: TGTGCCAGCTCACCCGGGACAGAACTTCGATATTCACCCCTCCACTTT. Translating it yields CASSPGTELRYSPLHF. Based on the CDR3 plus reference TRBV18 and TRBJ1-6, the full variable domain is NAGVMQNPRHLVRRRGQEARLRCSPMKGHSHVYWYRQLPEEGLKFMVYLQKENIIDESGMPKERFSAEFPKEGPSILRIQQVVRGDSAAYFCASSPGTELRYSPLHFGNGTRLTVT.

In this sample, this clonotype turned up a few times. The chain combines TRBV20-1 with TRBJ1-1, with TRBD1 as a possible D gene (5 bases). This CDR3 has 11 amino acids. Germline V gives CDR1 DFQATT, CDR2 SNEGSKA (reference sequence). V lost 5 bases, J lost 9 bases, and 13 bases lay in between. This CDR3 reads CSADLDSKAFF. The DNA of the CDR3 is TGCAGTGCTGACCTCGACAGTAAAGCTTTCTTT.

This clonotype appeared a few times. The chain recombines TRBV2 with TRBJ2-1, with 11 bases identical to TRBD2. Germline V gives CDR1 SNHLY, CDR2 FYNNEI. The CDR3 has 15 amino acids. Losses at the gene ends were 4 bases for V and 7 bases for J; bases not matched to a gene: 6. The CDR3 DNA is TGTGCCAGCAGTGGAACTAGCGGGAGTCTTAATGAGCAGTTCTTC. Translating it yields CASSGTSGSLNEQFF.

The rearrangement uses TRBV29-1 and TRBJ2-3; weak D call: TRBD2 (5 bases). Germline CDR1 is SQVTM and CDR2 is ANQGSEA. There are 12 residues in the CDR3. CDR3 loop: CFAGGSTDTQYF. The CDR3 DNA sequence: TGCTTCGCGGGCGGTAGCACAGATACGCAGTATTTT.

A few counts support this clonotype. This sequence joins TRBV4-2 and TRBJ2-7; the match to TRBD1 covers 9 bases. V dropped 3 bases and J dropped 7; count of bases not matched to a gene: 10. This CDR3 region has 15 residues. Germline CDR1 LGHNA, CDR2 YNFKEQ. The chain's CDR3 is CASSHNVGQGREQYF. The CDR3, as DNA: TGTGCCAGCAGCCACAACGTGGGACAGGGTCGAGAGCAGTACTTC.

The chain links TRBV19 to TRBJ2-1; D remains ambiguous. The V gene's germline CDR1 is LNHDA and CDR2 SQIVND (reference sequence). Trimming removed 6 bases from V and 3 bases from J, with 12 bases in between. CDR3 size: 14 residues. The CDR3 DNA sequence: TGTGCCAGTAGGGAGAGGCCTATCTACAATGAGCAGTTCTTC. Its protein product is CASRERPIYNEQFF. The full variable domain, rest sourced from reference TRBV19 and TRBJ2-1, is DGGITQSPKYLFRKEGQNVTLSCEQNLNHDAMYWYRQDPGQGLRLIYYSQIVNDFQKGDIAEGYSVSREKKESFPLTVTSAQKNPTAFYLCASRERPIYNEQFFGPGTRLTVL.

In DNA form, the CDR3 reads TGTGCCAGCAGCTTTGGTTCCGGCGACACGCAGTATTTT. Its translation: CASSFGSGDTQYF. The chain uses TRBV7-2 and TRBJ2-3, with D unclear. Germline lookup yields CDR1 SGHTA and CDR2 FQGNSA. The CDR3 has 13 residues. The V end lost 3 bases, the J end lost 9 bases, and 13 bases lay between the germline ends.

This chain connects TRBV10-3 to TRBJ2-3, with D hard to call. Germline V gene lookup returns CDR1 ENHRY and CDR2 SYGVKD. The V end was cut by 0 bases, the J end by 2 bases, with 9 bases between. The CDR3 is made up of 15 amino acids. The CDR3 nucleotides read TGTGCCATCAGTGAGTCGACCCATTACACAGATACGCAGTATTTT. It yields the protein CAISESTHYTDTQYF.

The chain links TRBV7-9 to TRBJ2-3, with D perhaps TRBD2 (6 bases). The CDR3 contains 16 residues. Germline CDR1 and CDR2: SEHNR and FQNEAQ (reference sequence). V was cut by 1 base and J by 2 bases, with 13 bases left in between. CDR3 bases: TGTGCCAGCAGCTTAGTCGTTAGCGGTTCCACAGATACGCAGTATTTT. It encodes CASSLVVSGSTDTQYF.

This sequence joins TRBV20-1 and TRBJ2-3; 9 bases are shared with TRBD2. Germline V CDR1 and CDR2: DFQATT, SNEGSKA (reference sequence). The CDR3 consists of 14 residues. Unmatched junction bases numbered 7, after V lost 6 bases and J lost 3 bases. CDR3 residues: CSANRLAVTDTQYF. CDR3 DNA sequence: TGCAGTGCCAACCGACTAGCGGTAACAGATACGCAGTATTTT.

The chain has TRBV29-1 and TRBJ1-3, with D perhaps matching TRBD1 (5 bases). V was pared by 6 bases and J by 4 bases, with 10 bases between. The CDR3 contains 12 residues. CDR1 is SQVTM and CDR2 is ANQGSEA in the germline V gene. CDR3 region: CSVRDPGNTIYF. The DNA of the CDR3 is TGCAGCGTCCGGGACCCCGGAAACACCATATATTTT. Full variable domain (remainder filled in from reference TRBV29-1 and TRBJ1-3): SAVISQKPSRDICQRGTSLTIQCQVDSQVTMMFWYRQQPGQSLTLIATANQGSEATYESGFVIDKFPISRPNLTFSTLTVSNMSPEDSSIYLCSVRDPGNTIYFGEGSWLTVV.

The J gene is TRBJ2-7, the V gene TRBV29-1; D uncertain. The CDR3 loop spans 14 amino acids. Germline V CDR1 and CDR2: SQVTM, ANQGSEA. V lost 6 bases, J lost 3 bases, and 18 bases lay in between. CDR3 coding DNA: TGCAGCGTCCGACCAACCGCTTGGGACTACGAGCAGTACTTC. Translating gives CSVRPTAWDYEQYF.

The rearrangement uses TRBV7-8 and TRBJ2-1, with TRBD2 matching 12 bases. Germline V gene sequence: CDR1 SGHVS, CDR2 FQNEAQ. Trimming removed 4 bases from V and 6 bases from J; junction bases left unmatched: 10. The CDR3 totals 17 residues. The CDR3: CASSSLGTSGPSNEQFF. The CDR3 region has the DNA TGTGCCAGCAGCTCCCTGGGGACTAGCGGGCCCTCCAATGAGCAGTTCTTC.

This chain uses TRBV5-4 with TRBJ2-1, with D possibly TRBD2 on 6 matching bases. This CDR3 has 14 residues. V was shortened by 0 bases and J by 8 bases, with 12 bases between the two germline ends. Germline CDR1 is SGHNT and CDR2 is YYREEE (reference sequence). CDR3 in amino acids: CASSLGGLRDEQFF. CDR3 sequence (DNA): TGTGCCAGCAGCTTGGGGGGACTCAGAGATGAGCAGTTCTTC.